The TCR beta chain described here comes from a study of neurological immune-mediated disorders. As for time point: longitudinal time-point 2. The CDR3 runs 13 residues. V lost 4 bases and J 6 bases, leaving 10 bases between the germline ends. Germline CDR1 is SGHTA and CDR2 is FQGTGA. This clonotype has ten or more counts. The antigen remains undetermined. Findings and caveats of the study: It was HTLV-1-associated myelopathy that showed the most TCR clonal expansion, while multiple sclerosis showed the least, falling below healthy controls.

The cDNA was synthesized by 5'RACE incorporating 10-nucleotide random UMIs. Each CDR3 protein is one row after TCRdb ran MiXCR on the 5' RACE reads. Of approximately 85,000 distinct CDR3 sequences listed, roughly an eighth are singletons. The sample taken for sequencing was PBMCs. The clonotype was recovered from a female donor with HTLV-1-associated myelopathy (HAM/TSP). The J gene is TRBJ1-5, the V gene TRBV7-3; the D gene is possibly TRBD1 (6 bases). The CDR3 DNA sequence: TGTGCCAGCAGCTCGGGACATGGTCAGCCCCAGCATTTT. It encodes CASSSGHGQPQHF.